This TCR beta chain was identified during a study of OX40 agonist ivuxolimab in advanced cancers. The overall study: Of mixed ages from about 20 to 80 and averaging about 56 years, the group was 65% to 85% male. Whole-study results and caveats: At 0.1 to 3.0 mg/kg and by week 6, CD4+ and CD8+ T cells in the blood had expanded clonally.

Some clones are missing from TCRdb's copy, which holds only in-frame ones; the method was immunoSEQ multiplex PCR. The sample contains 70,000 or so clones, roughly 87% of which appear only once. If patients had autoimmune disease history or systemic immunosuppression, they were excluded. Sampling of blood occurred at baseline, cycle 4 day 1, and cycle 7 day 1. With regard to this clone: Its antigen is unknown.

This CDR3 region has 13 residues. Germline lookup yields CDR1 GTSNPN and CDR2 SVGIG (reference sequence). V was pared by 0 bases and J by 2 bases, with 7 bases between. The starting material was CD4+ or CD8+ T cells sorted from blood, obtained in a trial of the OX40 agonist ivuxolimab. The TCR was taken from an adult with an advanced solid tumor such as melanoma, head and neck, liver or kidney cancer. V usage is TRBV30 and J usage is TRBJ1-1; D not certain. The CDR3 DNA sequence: TGTGCCTGGAGTGTTCAGGTTAACACTGAAGCTTTCTTT. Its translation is CAWSVQVNTEAFF. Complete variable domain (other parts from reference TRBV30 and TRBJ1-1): SQTIHQWPATLVQPVGSPLSLECTVEGTSNPNLYWYRQAAGRGLQLLFYSVGIGQISSEVPQNLSASRPQDRQFILSSKKLLLSDSGFYLCAWSVQVNTEAFFGQGTRLTVV.